This T cell receptor (beta chain) was sequenced during a study of T cell responses to AZD1222 COVID-19 vaccine. Findings of the study overall: The study found vaccine-associated CD4 TCRs spanning spike, dominant at 160-218 and 743-854.

Clones were read by immunoSEQ multiplex PCR, and TCRdb kept only the in-frame ones, dropping some. Of about 150,000 clones in the sample, approximately 89% were seen once. This clone appeared a single time. The antigen is undetermined. CDR3 length: 15 amino acids. V shed 4 bases and J 2 bases; nucleotides not matched to a gene: 4. CDR1 is SEHNR and CDR2 is FQNEAQ in the germline V gene (reference sequence). The specimen was peripheral blood, collected 28 days after the second AZD1222 dose. The receptor was isolated from an adult who received the AZD1222 COVID-19 vaccine. The rearrangement uses TRBV7-9 and TRBJ2-1, with 8 positions matching TRBD2. The CDR3 DNA follows: TGTGCCAGCAGCTCCCGGGAGGGAGCCTACAATGAGCAGTTCTTC. Translating it yields CASSSREGAYNEQFF.